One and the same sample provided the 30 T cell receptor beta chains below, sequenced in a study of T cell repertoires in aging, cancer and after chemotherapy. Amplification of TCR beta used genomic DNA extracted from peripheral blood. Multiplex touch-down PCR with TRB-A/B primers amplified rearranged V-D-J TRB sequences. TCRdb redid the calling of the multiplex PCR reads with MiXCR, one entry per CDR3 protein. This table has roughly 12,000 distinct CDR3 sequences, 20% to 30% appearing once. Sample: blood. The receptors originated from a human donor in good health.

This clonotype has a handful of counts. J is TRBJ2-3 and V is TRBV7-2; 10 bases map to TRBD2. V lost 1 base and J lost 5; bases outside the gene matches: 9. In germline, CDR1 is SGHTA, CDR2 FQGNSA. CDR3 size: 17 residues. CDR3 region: CASSLGLAGEDLDTQYF. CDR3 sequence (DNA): TGTGCCAGCAGCTTAGGGCTAGCGGGGGAGGATTTAGATACGCAGTATTTT.

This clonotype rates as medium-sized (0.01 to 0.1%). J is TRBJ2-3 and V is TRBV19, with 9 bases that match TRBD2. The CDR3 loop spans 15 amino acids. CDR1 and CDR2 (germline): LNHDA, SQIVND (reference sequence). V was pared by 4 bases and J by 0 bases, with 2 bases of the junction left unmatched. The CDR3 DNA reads TGTGCCAGTAGTACTAGCGGGGCGAGCACAGATACGCAGTATTTT. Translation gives CASSTSGASTDTQYF.

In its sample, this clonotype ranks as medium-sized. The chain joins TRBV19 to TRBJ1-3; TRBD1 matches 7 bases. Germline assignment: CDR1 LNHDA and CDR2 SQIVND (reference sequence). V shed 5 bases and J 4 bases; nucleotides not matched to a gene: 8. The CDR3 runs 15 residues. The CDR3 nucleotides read TGTGCCAGTAGTGTTCTGACAGGGCCCGGAAACACCATATATTTT. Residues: CASSVLTGPGNTIYF.

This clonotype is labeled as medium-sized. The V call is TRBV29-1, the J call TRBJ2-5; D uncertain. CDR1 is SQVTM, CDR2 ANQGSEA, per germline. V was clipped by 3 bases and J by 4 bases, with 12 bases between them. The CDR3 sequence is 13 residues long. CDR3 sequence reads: CSVDSGPAETQYF. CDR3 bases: TGCAGCGTTGATTCTGGGCCCGCAGAGACCCAGTACTTC. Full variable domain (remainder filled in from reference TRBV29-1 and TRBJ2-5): SAVISQKPSRDICQRGTSLTIQCQVDSQVTMMFWYRQQPGQSLTLIATANQGSEATYESGFVIDKFPISRPNLTFSTLTVSNMSPEDSSIYLCSVDSGPAETQYFGPGTRLLVL.

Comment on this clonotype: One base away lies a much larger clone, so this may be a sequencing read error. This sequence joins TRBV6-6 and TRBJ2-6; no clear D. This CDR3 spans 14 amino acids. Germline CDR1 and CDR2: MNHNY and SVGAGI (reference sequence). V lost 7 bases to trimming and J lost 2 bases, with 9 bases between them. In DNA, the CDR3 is TGTGCCAGCACCCCGGTGCCTGGGGCCAACGTCCTGACTTTC. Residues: CASTPVPGANVLTF.

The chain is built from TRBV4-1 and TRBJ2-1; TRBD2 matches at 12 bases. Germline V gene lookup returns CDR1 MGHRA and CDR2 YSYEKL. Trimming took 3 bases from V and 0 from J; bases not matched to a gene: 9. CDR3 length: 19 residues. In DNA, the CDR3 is TGCGCCAGCAGCCAGTTAGACCTAGCGGGGGGGGCCTCCTACAATGAGCAGTTCTTC. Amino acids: CASSQLDLAGGASYNEQFF.

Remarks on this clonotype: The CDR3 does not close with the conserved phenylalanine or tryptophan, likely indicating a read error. CDR3 loop: CSASETQGLPPYEQYL. As DNA, the CDR3 is TGCAGTGCTAGTGAGACACAGGGGCTACCCCCCTACGAGCAGTACTTG. The genes are TRBV20-1 and TRBJ2-7; TRBD1 matches 7 bases. The CDR3 covers 16 residues. Germline assignment: CDR1 DFQATT and CDR2 SNEGSKA (reference sequence). V lost 3 bases and J lost 2; bases outside the gene matches: 13.

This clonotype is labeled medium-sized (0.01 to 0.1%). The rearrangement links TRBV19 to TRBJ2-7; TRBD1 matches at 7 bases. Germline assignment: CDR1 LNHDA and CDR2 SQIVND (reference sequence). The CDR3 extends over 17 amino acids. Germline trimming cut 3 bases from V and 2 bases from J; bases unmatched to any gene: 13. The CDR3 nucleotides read TGTGCCAGTAGTATCGCTCCGGGACAGTCAATAACCTACGAGCAGTACTTC. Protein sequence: CASSIAPGQSITYEQYF.

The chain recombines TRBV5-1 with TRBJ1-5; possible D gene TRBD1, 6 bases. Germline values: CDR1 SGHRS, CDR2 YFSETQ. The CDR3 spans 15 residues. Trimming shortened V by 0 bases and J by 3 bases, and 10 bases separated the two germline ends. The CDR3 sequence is CASSLAAGANQPQHF. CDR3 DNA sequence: TGCGCCAGCAGCTTGGCAGCAGGGGCCAATCAGCCCCAGCATTTT.

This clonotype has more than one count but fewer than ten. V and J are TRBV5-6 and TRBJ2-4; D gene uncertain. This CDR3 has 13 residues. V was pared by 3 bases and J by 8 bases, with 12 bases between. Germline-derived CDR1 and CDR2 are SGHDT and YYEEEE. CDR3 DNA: TGTGCCAGCAGCTCCGTAGGGAAGGACATTCAGTACTTC. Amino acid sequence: CASSSVGKDIQYF.

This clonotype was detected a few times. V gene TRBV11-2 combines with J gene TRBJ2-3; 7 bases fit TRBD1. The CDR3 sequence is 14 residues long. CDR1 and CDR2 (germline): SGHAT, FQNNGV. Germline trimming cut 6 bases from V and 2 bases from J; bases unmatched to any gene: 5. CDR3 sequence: CASSRDRDTDTQYF. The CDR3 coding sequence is TGTGCCAGCAGTCGCGACAGGGACACAGATACGCAGTATTTT.

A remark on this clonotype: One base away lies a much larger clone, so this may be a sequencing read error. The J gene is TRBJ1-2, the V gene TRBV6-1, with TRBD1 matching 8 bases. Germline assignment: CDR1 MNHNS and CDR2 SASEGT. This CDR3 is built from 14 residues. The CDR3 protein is CASSARGQGYGNTF. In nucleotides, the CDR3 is TGTGCCAGCAGTGCCAGGGGGCAAGGGTATGGCAACACCTTC.

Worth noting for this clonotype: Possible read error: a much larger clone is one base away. The CDR3 is CVSSLVRGGNEQFF. CDR3 nucleotides: TGTGTCAGCAGCTTAGTACGGGGGGGCAATGAGCAGTTCTTC. The rearrangement links TRBV7-2 to TRBJ2-1; 8 nucleotides agree with TRBD2. The CDR3 has 14 amino acids. Germline V CDR1 and CDR2: SGHTA, FQGNSA.

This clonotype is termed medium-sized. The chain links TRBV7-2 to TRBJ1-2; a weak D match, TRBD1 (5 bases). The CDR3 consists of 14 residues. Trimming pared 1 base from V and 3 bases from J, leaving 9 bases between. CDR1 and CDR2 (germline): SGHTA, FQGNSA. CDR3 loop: CASSLGGADYGYTF. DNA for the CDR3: TGTGCCAGCAGCTTAGGAGGGGCCGACTATGGCTACACCTTC.

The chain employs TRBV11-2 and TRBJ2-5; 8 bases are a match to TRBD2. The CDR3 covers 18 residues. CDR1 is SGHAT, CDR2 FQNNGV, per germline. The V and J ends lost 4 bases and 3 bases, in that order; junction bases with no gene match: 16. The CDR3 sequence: CASSSLYERRGDKETQYF. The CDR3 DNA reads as TGTGCCAGCAGCTCCCTATATGAGAGGCGGGGGGATAAAGAGACCCAGTACTTC.

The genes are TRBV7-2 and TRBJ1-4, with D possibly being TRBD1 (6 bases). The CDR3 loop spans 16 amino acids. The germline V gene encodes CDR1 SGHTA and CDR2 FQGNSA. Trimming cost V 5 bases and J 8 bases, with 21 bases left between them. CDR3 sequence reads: CASSPRAGGAAEKLFF. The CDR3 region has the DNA TGTGCCAGCAGCCCCCGGGCGGGGGGGGCGGCGGAAAAACTGTTTTTT.

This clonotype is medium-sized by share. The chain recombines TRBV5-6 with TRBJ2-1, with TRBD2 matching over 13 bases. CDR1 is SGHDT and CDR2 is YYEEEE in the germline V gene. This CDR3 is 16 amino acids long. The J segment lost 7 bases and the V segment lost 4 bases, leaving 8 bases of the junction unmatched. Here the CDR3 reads CASSKLAGGLWNEQFF. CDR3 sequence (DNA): TGTGCCAGCAGCAAACTAGCGGGGGGGCTATGGAATGAGCAGTTCTTC. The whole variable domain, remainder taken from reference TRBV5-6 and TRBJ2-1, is DAGVTQSPTHLIKTRGQQVTLRCSPKSGHDTVSWYQQALGQGPQFIFQYYEEEERQRGNFPDRFSGHQFPNYSSELNVNALLLGDSALYLCASSKLAGGLWNEQFFGPGTRLTVL.

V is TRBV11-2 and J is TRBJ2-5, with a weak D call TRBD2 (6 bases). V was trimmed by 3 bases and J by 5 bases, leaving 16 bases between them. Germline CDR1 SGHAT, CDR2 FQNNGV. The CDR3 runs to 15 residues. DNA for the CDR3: TGTGCCAGCAGCTTCCGCGGGGCGGCCGTGGAGACCCAGTACTTC. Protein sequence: CASSFRGAAVETQYF.

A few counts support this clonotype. CDR3 region: CASSLRQGGPNTEAFF. In DNA form, the CDR3 reads TGTGCCAGCAGTCTCCGACAGGGGGGACCGAACACTGAAGCTTTCTTT. This chain joins TRBV27 and TRBJ1-1; 9 bases are shared with TRBD1. Unmatched junction bases numbered 8, after V lost 5 bases and J lost 1 base. Germline CDR1 MNHEY, CDR2 SMNVEV (reference sequence). The CDR3 covers 16 residues.

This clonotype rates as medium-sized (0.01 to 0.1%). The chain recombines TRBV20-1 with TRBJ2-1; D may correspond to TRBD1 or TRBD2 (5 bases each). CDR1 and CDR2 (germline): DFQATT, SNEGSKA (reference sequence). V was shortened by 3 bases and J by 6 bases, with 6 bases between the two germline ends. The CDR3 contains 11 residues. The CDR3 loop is CSASGANEQFF. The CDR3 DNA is TGCAGTGCTAGCGGGGCCAATGAGCAGTTCTTC.

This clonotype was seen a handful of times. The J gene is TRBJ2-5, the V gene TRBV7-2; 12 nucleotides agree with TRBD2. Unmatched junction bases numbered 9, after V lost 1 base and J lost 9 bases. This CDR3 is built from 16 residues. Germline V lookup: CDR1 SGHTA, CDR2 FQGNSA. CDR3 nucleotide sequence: TGTGCCAGCAGCTTAGACGGCCTAGCGGGGGGGTGGGCCCAGTACTTC. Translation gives CASSLDGLAGGWAQYF.

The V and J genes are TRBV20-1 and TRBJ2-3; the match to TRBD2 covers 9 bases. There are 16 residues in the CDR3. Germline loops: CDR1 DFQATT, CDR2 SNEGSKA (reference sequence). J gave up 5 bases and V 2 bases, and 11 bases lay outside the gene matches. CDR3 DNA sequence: TGCAGTGCTAGACGTACGACTAGCGGATGGGGAGATACGCAGTATTTT. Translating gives CSARRTTSGWGDTQYF.

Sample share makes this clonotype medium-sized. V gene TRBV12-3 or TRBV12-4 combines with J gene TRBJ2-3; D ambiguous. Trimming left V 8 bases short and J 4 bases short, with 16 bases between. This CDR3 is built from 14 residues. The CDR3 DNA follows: TGTGCCAGCGGAAACTGGGGAACTCCAGATACGCAGTATTTT. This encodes CASGNWGTPDTQYF.

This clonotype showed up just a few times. CDR3 amino acids: CASSGRLNTEAFF. The CDR3 coding sequence is TGCGCCAGCAGCGGTAGGCTGAACACTGAAGCTTTCTTT. This chain links TRBV5-1 with TRBJ1-1, with D hard to call. CDR1 is SGHRS and CDR2 is YFSETQ in the germline V gene. This CDR3 has 13 residues. The V end lost 4 bases, the J end lost 0 bases, and 7 bases lay between the germline ends.

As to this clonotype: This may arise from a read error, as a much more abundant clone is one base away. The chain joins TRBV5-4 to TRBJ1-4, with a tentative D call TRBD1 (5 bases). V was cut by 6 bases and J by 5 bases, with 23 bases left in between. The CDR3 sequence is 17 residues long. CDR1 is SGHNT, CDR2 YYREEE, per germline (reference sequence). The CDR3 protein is CASIPFPGRGGNEKLFF. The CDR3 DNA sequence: TGTGCCAGCATCCCTTTCCCCGGGAGGGGAGGCAATGAAAAACTGTTTTTT.

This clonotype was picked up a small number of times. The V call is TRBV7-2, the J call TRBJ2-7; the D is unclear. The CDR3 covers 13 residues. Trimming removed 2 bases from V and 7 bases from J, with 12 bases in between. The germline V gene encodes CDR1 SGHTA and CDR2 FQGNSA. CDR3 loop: CASSLNRKREQYF. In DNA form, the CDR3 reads TGTGCCAGCAGCTTAAACAGAAAGAGGGAGCAGTACTTC.

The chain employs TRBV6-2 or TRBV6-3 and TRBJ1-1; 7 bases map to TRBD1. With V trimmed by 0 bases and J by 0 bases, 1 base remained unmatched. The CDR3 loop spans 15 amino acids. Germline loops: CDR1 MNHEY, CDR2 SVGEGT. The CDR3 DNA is TGTGCCAGCAGTTACTCGGGACAGATGAACACTGAAGCTTTCTTT. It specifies CASSYSGQMNTEAFF.

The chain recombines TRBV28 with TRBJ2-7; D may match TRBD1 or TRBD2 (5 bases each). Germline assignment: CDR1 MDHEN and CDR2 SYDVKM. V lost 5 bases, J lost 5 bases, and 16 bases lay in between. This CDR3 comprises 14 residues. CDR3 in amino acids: CASSRFGDLNEQYF. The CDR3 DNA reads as TGTGCCAGCAGTCGATTTGGGGACCTTAACGAGCAGTACTTC.

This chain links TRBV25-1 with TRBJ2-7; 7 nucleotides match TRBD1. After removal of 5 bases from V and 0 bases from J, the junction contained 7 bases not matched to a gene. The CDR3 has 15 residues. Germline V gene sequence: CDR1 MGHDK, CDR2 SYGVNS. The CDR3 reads CASSPWNRGSYEQYF. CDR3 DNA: TGTGCCAGCAGTCCATGGAACAGGGGCTCCTACGAGCAGTACTTC.

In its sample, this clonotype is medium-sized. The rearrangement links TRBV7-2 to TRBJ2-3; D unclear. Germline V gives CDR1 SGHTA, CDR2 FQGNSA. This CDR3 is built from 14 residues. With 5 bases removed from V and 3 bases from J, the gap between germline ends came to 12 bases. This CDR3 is CASSPRLQTDTQYF. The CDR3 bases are TGTGCCAGCAGCCCCCGGTTGCAAACAGATACGCAGTATTTT.